This TCR beta chain was identified in a study of T-cell reconstitution after alpha-beta-depleted transplantation in children. This clonotype came up many times. Antigen specificity is unknown. Study conclusions and caveats: Some patients' high day-60 TCRbeta diversity was traced to surviving recipient T cells and thymic progenitors. Most T-cell counts and diversity one year after the transplant came from T cells that were newly produced. Several hundred expanded graft clones reportedly supplied alpha-beta T cells about two months after transplant.

V lost 3 bases, J lost 4 bases, and 8 bases stayed unmatched. CDR3 length: 15 amino acids. CDR1 DFQATT and CDR2 SNEGSKA come from the germline V gene (reference sequence). During its preparation, the TCRbeta library received unique molecular identifiers. One entry per CDR3 protein, called by TCRdb with MiXCR from the PCR reads. The repertoire has some 140,000 distinct CDR3 sequences, about 9.5% of them found once; the top ten carry approximately 25%. The sample here was PBMCs, mostly from graft donor cells, taken 180 days after TCRalphabeta/CD19-depleted stem cell transplant. This chain joins TRBV20-1 and TRBJ2-2; TRBD2 agrees at 7 bases. The origin of this receptor is a girl under two years old who had a stem cell transplant for combined immunodeficiency, so the T cells may come from the graft donor. The CDR3 spells CSASRSGDLTGELFF. The CDR3 bases are TGCAGTGCTAGTAGAAGCGGGGACCTCACCGGGGAGCTGTTTTTT.